The rows below give T cell receptor beta chains drawn from one sample of a study of Ad26.COV2.S vaccination and SARS-CoV-2 variants. Libraries were prepared by immunoSEQ multiplex PCR; TCRdb keeps only in-frame clonotypes and omits some of them. The table shows about 680,000 clones, with 89% occurring only once. The sample was peripheral blood, taken in a trial of Ad26.COV2.S vaccine versus placebo. These receptor sequences come from a person aged 18-65 years who received the Ad26.COV2.S COVID-19 vaccine or a placebo. Each CDR3 is given with its conserved first and last residue. D genes are given only for firm matches. Clone size is not always given. Where it is, it says once, few, many or a class for expanded clones.

J: TRBJ1-4; V: TRBV30; D: .; size: .; CDR3: CALTRTATNEKLFF; DNA: TGTGCCCTAACACGGACGGCAACTAATGAAAAACTGTTTTTT
J: TRBJ2-1; V: TRBV5-6; D: TRBD2; size: once; CDR3: CACGTSGGNEQFF; DNA: TGTGCCTGCGGGACTAGCGGGGGCAATGAGCAGTTCTTC
J: TRBJ1-5; V: TRBV28; D: TRBD1; size: few; CDR3: CASSLHLQGRSNQPQHF; DNA: TGTGCCAGCAGTCTTCACCTACAGGGGAGGAGCAATCAGCCCCAGCATTTT
J: TRBJ2-1; V: TRBV5-1; D: TRBD2; size: .; CDR3: CASRNSGGPASYNEQFF; DNA: TGCGCCAGCAGAAATAGCGGGGGGCCAGCCTCCTACAATGAGCAGTTCTTC
J: TRBJ2-7; V: TRBV11-2; D: .; size: .; CDR3: CASSPGGPVYEQYF; DNA: TGTGCCAGCAGCCCAGGTGGACCAGTCTACGAGCAGTACTTC
J: TRBJ2-7; V: TRBV3-1/TRBV3-2; D: .; size: .; CDR3: CASSQEGQGTQYF; DNA: TGTGCCAGCAGCCAAGAAGGGCAGGGGACGCAGTACTTC
J: TRBJ1-2; V: TRBV7-2; D: .; size: .; CDR3: CASSLLGSNYGYTF; DNA: TGTGCCAGCAGCTTATTGGGCAGCAACTATGGCTACACCTTC
J: TRBJ2-7; V: TRBV18; D: .; size: .; CDR3: CASSPRTSSYEQYF; DNA: TGTGCCAGCTCACCTCGAACTAGCAGCTACGAGCAGTACTTC
J: TRBJ2-1; V: TRBV29-1; D: TRBD1; size: .; CDR3: CSVRQGPLNEQFF; DNA: TGCAGCGTTCGACAGGGTCCACTGAATGAGCAGTTCTTC
J: TRBJ2-7; V: TRBV7-2; D: .; size: .; CDR3: CASSLTGQYEQYF; DNA: TGTGCCAGCAGCTTAACGGGACAATACGAGCAGTACTTC
J: TRBJ2-3; V: TRBV14; D: .; size: .; CDR3: CASSLEAGTAVADTQYF; DNA: TGTGCCAGCAGCCTCGAAGCCGGGACCGCCGTCGCAGATACGCAGTATTTT
J: TRBJ2-4; V: TRBV13; D: TRBD1; size: once; CDR3: CASSSRDRLAKNIQYF; DNA: TGTGCCAGCAGCTCCCGGGACAGGCTAGCCAAAAACATTCAGTACTTC
J: TRBJ1-2; V: TRBV19; D: .; size: .; CDR3: CASSSWTVPFGYTF; DNA: TGTGCCAGTAGTAGCTGGACAGTACCCTTTGGCTACACCTTC
J: TRBJ1-5; V: TRBV30; D: .; size: .; CDR3: CAWDPGAGNQPQHF; DNA: TGTGCCTGGGACCCGGGGGCCGGCAATCAGCCCCAGCATTTT
J: TRBJ1-1; V: TRBV7-2; D: TRBD1; size: .; CDR3: CASSLAGTGGHEAFF; DNA: TGTGCCAGCAGCTTAGCTGGGACAGGGGGCCATGAAGCTTTCTTT
J: TRBJ2-1; V: TRBV27; D: .; size: .; CDR3: CASRLQSLSSYNEQFF; DNA: TGTGCCAGCAGGTTACAGTCCCTGAGCTCCTACAATGAGCAGTTCTTC
J: TRBJ1-2; V: TRBV15; D: TRBD1; size: .; CDR3: CATSRDSGGYGYTF; DNA: TGTGCCACCAGCAGAGATTCAGGGGGCTATGGCTACACCTTC
J: TRBJ1-4; V: TRBV19; D: .; size: once; CDR3: CASSSDRASGEKLFF; DNA: TGTGCCAGTAGTTCTGACAGAGCTTCCGGTGAAAAACTGTTTTTT
J: TRBJ1-2; V: TRBV30; D: .; size: .; CDR3: CAWSVPSRTADYGYTF; DNA: TGTGCCTGGAGTGTACCATCTCGAACAGCGGACTATGGCTACACCTTC
J: TRBJ1-1; V: TRBV10-3; D: .; size: .; CDR3: CAIRLGGGTEAFF; DNA: TGTGCCATCAGACTCGGTGGCGGGACTGAAGCTTTCTTT
J: TRBJ2-7; V: TRBV19; D: TRBD1; size: .; CDR3: CASSIPPPGQGPYEQYF; DNA: TGTGCCAGTAGTATACCCCCTCCGGGACAGGGGCCCTACGAGCAGTACTTC
J: TRBJ2-7; V: TRBV10-3; D: .; size: .; CDR3: CAISGPESQSSYEQYF; DNA: TGTGCCATCAGTGGGCCGGAGTCACAGAGCTCCTACGAGCAGTACTTC
J: TRBJ1-2; V: TRBV6-5; D: .; size: .; CDR3: CASSSWRGYTF; DNA: TGTGCCAGCAGTTCGTGGAGGGGCTACACCTTC
J: TRBJ1-5; V: TRBV7-8; D: TRBD1; size: .; CDR3: CASSLFSDRGNQPQHF; DNA: TGTGCCAGCAGCTTATTCTCGGACAGGGGTAATCAGCCCCAGCATTTT
J: TRBJ2-1; V: TRBV9; D: TRBD1; size: .; CDR3: CASMGTTGANEQFF; DNA: TGTGCCAGCATGGGAACTACAGGGGCCAATGAGCAGTTCTTC
J: TRBJ2-6; V: TRBV4-1; D: .; size: .; CDR3: CASSLDTGSGANVLTF; DNA: TGCGCCAGCAGCCTAGACACCGGGTCTGGGGCCAACGTCCTGACTTTC
J: TRBJ1-5; V: TRBV9; D: .; size: .; CDR3: CASSVGSGVGNQPQHF; DNA: TGTGCCAGCAGCGTAGGGTCCGGGGTTGGCAATCAGCCCCAGCATTTT
J: TRBJ2-3; V: TRBV29-1; D: .; size: .; CDR3: CSADRASGTDTQYF; DNA: TGCAGCGCAGATCGGGCTAGCGGCACAGATACGCAGTATTTT
J: TRBJ2-5; V: TRBV11-3; D: .; size: .; CDR3: CASSSGETQYF; DNA: TGTGCCAGCAGCTCCGGGGAGACCCAGTACTTC
J: TRBJ2-1; V: TRBV6-2/TRBV6-3; D: TRBD2; size: .; CDR3: CASSYAASGGSSYNEQFF; DNA: TGTGCCAGCAGTTACGCGGCTAGCGGGGGGAGCTCCTACAATGAGCAGTTCTTC
J: TRBJ1-4; V: TRBV19; D: .; size: .; CDR3: CATFATNEKLFF; DNA: TGTGCCACCTTTGCAACTAATGAAAAACTGTTTTTT
J: TRBJ1-5; V: TRBV19; D: .; size: once; CDR3: CASSMQTTGLNQPQHF; DNA: TGTGCCAGTAGTATGCAAACCACAGGGTTAAATCAGCCCCAGCATTTT
J: TRBJ1-2; V: TRBV12-2; D: .; size: .; CDR3: CASRSQGGAPNYGYTF; DNA: TGTGCAAGTCGCTCACAGGGGGGTGCCCCTAACTATGGCTACACCTTC
J: TRBJ1-1; V: TRBV6-6; D: .; size: .; CDR3: CASTLRHLNTEAFF; DNA: TGTGCCAGCACCCTCCGACATCTGAACACTGAAGCTTTCTTT
J: TRBJ1-3; V: TRBV4-3; D: TRBD1; size: .; CDR3: CASSQVGTDSGNTIYF; DNA: TGCGCCAGCAGCCAAGTCGGGACAGACTCTGGAAACACCATATATTTT